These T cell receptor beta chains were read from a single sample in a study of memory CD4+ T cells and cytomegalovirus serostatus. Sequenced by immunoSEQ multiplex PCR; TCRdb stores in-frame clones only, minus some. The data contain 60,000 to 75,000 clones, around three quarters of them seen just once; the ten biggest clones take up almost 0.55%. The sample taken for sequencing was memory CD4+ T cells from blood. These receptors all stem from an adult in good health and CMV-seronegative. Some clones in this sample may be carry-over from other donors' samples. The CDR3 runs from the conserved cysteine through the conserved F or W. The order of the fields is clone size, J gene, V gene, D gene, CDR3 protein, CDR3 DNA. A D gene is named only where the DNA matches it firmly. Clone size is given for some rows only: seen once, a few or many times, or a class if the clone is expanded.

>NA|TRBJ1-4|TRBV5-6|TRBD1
CASSLQGASDEKLFF
TGTGCCAGCAGCTTACAGGGGGCGTCGGACGAAAAACTGTTTTTT
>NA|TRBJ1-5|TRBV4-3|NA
CASSQDHRNQPQHF
TGCGCCAGCAGCCAAGATCACAGAAATCAGCCCCAGCATTTT
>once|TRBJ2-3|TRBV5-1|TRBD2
CASKVLAGGPDTQYF
TGCGCCAGCAAAGTTTTAGCGGGAGGGCCAGATACGCAGTATTTT
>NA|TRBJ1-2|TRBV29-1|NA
CSVDHRGYGYTF
TGCAGCGTTGACCATCGGGGCTATGGCTACACCTTC
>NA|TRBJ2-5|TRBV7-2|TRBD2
CASSPSSSGGAVQYF
TGTGCCAGCAGCCCATCGTCTAGCGGGGGGGCCGTTCAGTACTTC
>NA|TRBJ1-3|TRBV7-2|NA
CASSLPDPNTIYF
TGTGCCAGCAGCTTACCGGACCCAAACACCATATATTTT
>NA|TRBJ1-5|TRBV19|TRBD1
CASSIQGAQPQHF
TGTGCCAGTAGTATCCAGGGGGCGCAACCCCAGCATTTT
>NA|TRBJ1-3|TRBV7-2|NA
CASSLAAGSGNTIYF
TGTGCCAGCAGCTTAGCGGCAGGGTCTGGAAACACCATATATTTT
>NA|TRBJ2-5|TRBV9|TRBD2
CASSVAPAGEETQYF
TGTGCCAGCAGCGTAGCCCCAGCGGGGGAGGAGACCCAGTACTTC
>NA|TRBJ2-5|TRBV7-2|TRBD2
CASSPGLARFIQYF
TGTGCCAGCAGCCCGGGACTAGCGCGTTTCATCCAGTACTTC
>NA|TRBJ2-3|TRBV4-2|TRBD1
CASSRLQGAGTDTQYF
TGTGCCAGCAGCCGCCTTCAGGGGGCCGGCACAGATACGCAGTATTTT
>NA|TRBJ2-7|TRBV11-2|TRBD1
CASSLGRDRGVDEQYF
TGTGCCAGCAGCTTAGGCCGAGACAGGGGGGTTGACGAGCAGTACTTC
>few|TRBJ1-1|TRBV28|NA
CASSLFPIRDTEAFF
TGTGCCAGCAGTTTATTTCCCATCAGGGACACTGAAGCTTTCTTT
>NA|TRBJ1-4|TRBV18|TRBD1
CASSPSGGGQEKLFF
TGTGCCAGCTCACCTTCAGGGGGCGGACAAGAAAAACTGTTTTTT
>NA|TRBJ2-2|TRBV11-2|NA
CASSLLSGVNGELFF
TGTGCCAGCAGCTTATTATCAGGGGTAAACGGGGAGCTGTTTTTT
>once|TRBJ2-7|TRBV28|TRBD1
CASSFQGAYEQYF
TGTGCCAGCAGTTTCCAGGGGGCCTACGAGCAGTACTTC
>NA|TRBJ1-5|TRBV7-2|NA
CASSYTLLRDRGQPQHF
TGTGCCAGCAGCTATACTCTACTCCGGGACCGGGGACAGCCCCAGCATTTT
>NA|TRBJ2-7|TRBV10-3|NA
CAISESTGNSYEQYF
TGTGCCATCAGTGAGTCCACAGGGAACTCCTACGAGCAGTACTTC
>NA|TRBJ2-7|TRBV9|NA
CASSVGTSTYEQYF
TGTGCCAGCAGCGTAGGCACGTCAACCTACGAGCAGTACTTC
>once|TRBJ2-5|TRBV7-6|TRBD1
CASSWDRWGQETQYF
TGTGCCAGCAGCTGGGACAGGTGGGGACAAGAGACCCAGTACTTC
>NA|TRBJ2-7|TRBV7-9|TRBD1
CASSLGRGTGHHEQYF
TGTGCCAGCAGCTTAGGACGCGGGACAGGGCACCACGAGCAGTACTTC
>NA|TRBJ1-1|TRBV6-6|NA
CASSYSAGGVNTEAFF
TGTGCCAGCAGTTACTCGGCCGGGGGGGTGAACACTGAAGCTTTCTTT
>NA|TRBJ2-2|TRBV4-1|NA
CASRGVRRNTGELFF
TGCGCCAGCAGAGGGGTACGGAGAAACACCGGGGAGCTGTTTTTT
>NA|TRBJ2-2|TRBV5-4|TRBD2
CASSAYSGGPPGGELFF
TGTGCCAGCAGCGCATATAGCGGGGGGCCTCCTGGGGGGGAGCTGTTTTTT
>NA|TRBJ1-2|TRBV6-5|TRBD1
CASSPRTGADGYTF
TGTGCCAGCAGCCCAAGGACAGGGGCCGATGGCTACACCTTC
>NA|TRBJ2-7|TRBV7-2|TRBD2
CASSLRTSYEQYF
TGTGCCAGCAGCCTTCGGACTAGCTACGAGCAGTACTTC
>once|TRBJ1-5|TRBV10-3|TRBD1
CAISGSPGTGGRNGNQPQHF
TGTGCCATCAGTGGTTCCCCCGGGACAGGGGGCAGGAATGGCAATCAGCCCCAGCATTTT
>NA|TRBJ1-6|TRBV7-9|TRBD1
CASSQDREGSPLHF
TGTGCCAGCAGCCAGGACAGGGAGGGATCACCCCTCCACTTT
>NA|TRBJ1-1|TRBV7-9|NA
CASREEREAFF
TGTGCCAGCAGGGAGGAGCGTGAAGCTTTCTTT
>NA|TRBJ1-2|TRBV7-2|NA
CASSLASNYGYTF
TGTGCCAGCAGCTTAGCCTCTAACTATGGCTACACCTTC
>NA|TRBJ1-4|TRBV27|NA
CASSFVGDLNEKLFF
TGTGCCAGCAGTTTCGTCGGGGACCTAAATGAAAAACTGTTTTTT